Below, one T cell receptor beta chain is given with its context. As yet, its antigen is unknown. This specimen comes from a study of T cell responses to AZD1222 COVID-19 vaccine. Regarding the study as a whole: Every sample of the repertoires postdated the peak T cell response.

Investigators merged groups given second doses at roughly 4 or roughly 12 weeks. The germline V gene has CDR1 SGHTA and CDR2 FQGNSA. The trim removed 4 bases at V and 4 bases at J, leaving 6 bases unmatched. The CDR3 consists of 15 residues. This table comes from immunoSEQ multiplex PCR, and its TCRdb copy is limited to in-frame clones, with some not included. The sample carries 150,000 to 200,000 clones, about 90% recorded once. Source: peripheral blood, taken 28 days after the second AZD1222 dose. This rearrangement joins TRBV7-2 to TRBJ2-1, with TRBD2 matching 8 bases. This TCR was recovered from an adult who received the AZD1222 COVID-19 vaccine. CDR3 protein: CASSSLAGGYNEQFF. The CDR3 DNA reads TGTGCCAGCAGCTCCCTGGCGGGGGGATACAATGAGCAGTTCTTC.